This is a list of T cell receptor beta chains from one sample in a study of regulatory T cells in long-lasting Graves disease. A single record per CDR3 protein comes from TCRdb applying MiXCR to the multiplex PCR reads. The table shows some 450,000 distinct CDR3 sequences, with about 25% occurring only once. Here the sequenced sample was peripheral blood mononuclear cells (PBMCs), taken when the disease was refractory, from a patient treated with antithyroid drugs. These receptor sequences come from a female donor with Graves disease. The CDR3 runs from the conserved cysteine through the conserved F or W. D genes are given only for firm matches. Clone sizes are given selectively: once, few, many, or a class where the clone is expanded.

>-|TRBJ2-7|few|TRBV20-1
CSASDGRVPEQYF
TGCAGTGCCTCGGACGGCAGGGTACCCGAGCAGTACTTC
>-|TRBJ1-2|many|TRBV24-1
CATSDSYRDGYTF
TGTGCCACCAGTGATTCATACAGGGATGGCTACACCTTC
>-|TRBJ1-4|few|TRBV5-4
CASSLGAGTNEKLFF
TGTGCCAGCAGCTTGGGGGCAGGGACTAATGAAAAACTGTTTTTT
>TRBD2|TRBJ2-7|many|TRBV28
CASSLTSGPSYEQYF
TGTGCCAGCAGCCTAACTAGCGGACCCTCCTACGAGCAGTACTTC
>TRBD1|TRBJ2-2|-|TRBV25-1
CASSLWPPGQGFTGELFF
TGTGCCAGCAGTTTATGGCCACCGGGACAGGGGTTCACCGGGGAGCTGTTTTTT
>-|TRBJ2-7|-|TRBV3-1
CASSRYNYEQYF
TGTGCCAGCAGCCGATACAACTACGAGCAGTACTTC
>TRBD2|TRBJ2-7|-|TRBV20-1
CSAILAGLRSYEQYF
TGCAGTGCTATTCTAGCGGGACTCCGATCCTACGAGCAGTACTTC
>-|TRBJ1-1|-|TRBV19
CASTQKVNTEAFF
TGTGCCAGTACCCAGAAAGTGAACACTGAAGCTTTCTTT
>-|TRBJ1-6|-|TRBV7-8
CASSWGLGLDSPLHF
TGTGCCAGCAGCTGGGGGTTGGGGTTGGATTCACCCCTCCACTTT
>-|TRBJ2-7|-|TRBV5-8
CASSFSVGYEQYF
TGTGCCAGCAGCTTTTCGGTGGGCTACGAGCAGTACTTC
>-|TRBJ1-3|-|TRBV29-1
CSVRGLGNTIYF
TGCAGCGTTCGGGGACTTGGAAACACCATATATTTT
>-|TRBJ1-5|-|TRBV7-2
CASSRAGINQPQHF
TGTGCCAGCAGCCGGGCAGGTATAAATCAGCCCCAGCATTTT
>TRBD1|TRBJ2-1|few|TRBV9
CASSVGTGEDEQFF
TGTGCCAGCAGCGTAGGGACAGGGGAGGATGAGCAGTTCTTC
>TRBD1|TRBJ2-6|-|TRBV7-2
CASSPNYRGTAGPNVLTF
TGTGCCAGCAGCCCAAACTACAGGGGGACTGCTGGGCCCAACGTCCTGACTTTC
>TRBD1|TRBJ2-2|-|TRBV19
CASSIARGSSNTGELFF
TGTGCCAGTAGTATCGCCAGGGGGTCGTCGAACACCGGGGAGCTGTTTTTT
>TRBD2|TRBJ2-4|-|TRBV5-1
CASSPVVSGRAANIQYF
TGCGCCAGCAGTCCCGTTGTTAGCGGGAGGGCAGCAAACATTCAGTACTTC
>-|TRBJ2-2|-|TRBV29-1
CSVAGRTNTGELFF
TGCAGCGTTGCAGGGCGAACGAACACCGGGGAGCTGTTTTTT
>TRBD1|TRBJ2-7|many|TRBV6-1
CASSDRDRGYEQYF
TGTGCCAGCAGTGACCGGGACAGGGGTTACGAGCAGTACTTC
>TRBD1|TRBJ1-3|-|TRBV6-1
CASSVTGTGNGNTIYF
TGTGCCAGCAGCGTAACCGGGACAGGGAATGGAAACACCATATATTTT
>-|TRBJ1-1|-|TRBV6-5
CASSYYPGGEAFF
TGTGCCAGCAGTTACTACCCGGGGGGGGAAGCTTTCTTT
>-|TRBJ2-4|many|TRBV28
CASTKGVAKNIQYF
TGTGCCAGCACAAAAGGGGTAGCCAAAAACATTCAGTACTTC
>TRBD2|TRBJ2-2|once|TRBV15
CVTSREAGGGTGELFF
TGTGTCACCAGCAGGGAGGCGGGAGGGGGAACCGGGGAGCTGTTTTTT
>TRBD2|TRBJ2-5|few|TRBV10-3
CAISPTPRLAGEETETQYF
TGTGCCATCAGTCCCACCCCACGACTAGCGGGAGAAGAAACAGAGACCCAGTACTTC
>-|TRBJ2-2|many|TRBV27
CASSPPTGELFF
TGTGCCAGCAGCCCTCCCACCGGGGAGCTGTTTTTT
>TRBD1|TRBJ1-1|many|TRBV11-1
CASSLAAGQGRTEAFF
TGTGCCAGCAGCTTAGCTGCGGGACAGGGGCGAACTGAAGCTTTCTTT
>-|TRBJ2-2|-|TRBV6-1
CASHGPGELFF
TGTGCCAGCCATGGGCCCGGGGAGCTGTTTTTT
>-|TRBJ1-1|many|TRBV12-5
CASGLETGFAFF
TGTGCTAGTGGTTTGGAAACAGGGTTTGCTTTCTTT
>-|TRBJ1-3|-|TRBV30
CAWIRGNTIYF
TGTGCCTGGATCCGGGGTAACACCATATATTTT
>TRBD2|TRBJ2-7|-|TRBV5-1
CASSQPRLAGTYEQYF
TGCGCCAGCAGCCAACCGCGACTAGCGGGAACCTACGAGCAGTACTTC
>-|TRBJ1-5|-|TRBV6-1
CASSLNPDPNQPQHF
TGTGCCAGCAGTCTCAACCCGGACCCCAATCAGCCCCAGCATTTT
>-|TRBJ1-3|-|TRBV6-1
CASRPTGNSGNTIYF
TGTGCCAGCAGGCCGACAGGCAACTCTGGAAACACCATATATTTT
>-|TRBJ1-1|-|TRBV14
CASSAQGFLNEAFF
TGTGCCAGCAGTGCCCAGGGCTTCCTCAATGAAGCTTTCTTT
>-|TRBJ2-7|many|TRBV28
CASSRDPIYEQYF
TGTGCCAGCAGTCGGGACCCAATTTACGAGCAGTACTTC
>-|TRBJ2-2|few|TRBV5-6
CASSYLEDTGTGELFF
TGTGCCAGCAGTTATTTGGAGGACACAGGCACCGGGGAGCTGTTTTTT
>-|TRBJ2-2|-|TRBV6-2/TRBV6-3
CAGSQPGGELFF
TGTGCCGGCAGTCAACCTGGAGGGGAGCTGTTTTTT
>TRBD1|TRBJ1-1|-|TRBV20-1
CSAKLQGSSTEAFF
TGCAGTGCCAAACTACAGGGGTCGAGCACTGAAGCTTTCTTT
>TRBD2|TRBJ2-7|many|TRBV28
CASSLGGAGISSYEQYF
TGTGCCAGCAGTTTAGGGGGAGCGGGGATTAGCTCCTACGAGCAGTACTTC
>-|TRBJ1-3|-|TRBV4-1
CASSQDPRGSGNTIYF
TGCGCCAGCAGCCAAGATCCCAGGGGCTCTGGAAACACCATATATTTT
>-|TRBJ1-5|many|TRBV28
CASSLWEGLGSNQPQHF
TGTGCCAGCAGTTTATGGGAGGGGCTGGGAAGCAATCAGCCCCAGCATTTT
>-|TRBJ1-1|few|TRBV19
CASSIAWFREVNTEAFF
TGTGCCAGTAGTATAGCGTGGTTTCGGGAAGTGAACACTGAAGCTTTCTTT
>-|TRBJ2-7|many|TRBV6-1
CASRISGSTYEQYF
TGTGCCAGCAGAATATCCGGGTCGACCTACGAGCAGTACTTC
>TRBD2|TRBJ2-7|few|TRBV5-1
CASSLDGTTLNEQYF
TGCGCCAGCAGCTTGGATGGGACTACTCTGAACGAGCAGTACTTC
>-|TRBJ1-1|many|TRBV11-2
CASSLVGRGLQNTEAFF
TGTGCCAGCAGCTTAGTTGGCCGGGGACTTCAGAACACTGAAGCTTTCTTT
>-|TRBJ2-1|-|TRBV12-3/TRBV12-4
CASSPEMIFSYNEQFF
TGTGCCAGCAGTCCGGAAATGATCTTCTCCTACAATGAGCAGTTCTTC
>-|TRBJ2-7|-|TRBV7-9
CASSGLFEQYF
TGTGCCAGCAGCGGACTCTTCGAGCAGTACTTC
>TRBD1|TRBJ1-5|many|TRBV28
CASRNDRDNQPQHF
TGTGCCAGCAGGAACGACAGGGATAATCAGCCCCAGCATTTT
>-|TRBJ2-7|many|TRBV6-1
CASSEAPLNEQYF
TGTGCCAGCAGTGAAGCGCCTTTAAACGAGCAGTACTTC
>TRBD1|TRBJ2-7|-|TRBV5-6
CASSGNRGSYEQYF
TGTGCCAGCAGCGGAAACAGGGGCTCCTACGAGCAGTACTTC
>-|TRBJ1-1|-|TRBV5-1
CASSSRGLSEAFF
TGCGCCAGCAGCTCCCGGGGGTTATCTGAAGCTTTCTTT
>-|TRBJ1-5|few|TRBV20-1
CSAMQTGGRDNQPQHF
TGCAGTGCCATGCAAACGGGGGGACGGGACAATCAGCCCCAGCATTTT
>TRBD1|TRBJ2-7|many|TRBV6-2/TRBV6-3
CASSTWTGGTYEQYF
TGTGCCAGCAGCACCTGGACAGGGGGAACCTACGAGCAGTACTTC
>-|TRBJ1-3|-|TRBV15
CATSRDRAGGNTIYF
TGTGCCACCAGCAGAGATCGGGCAGGAGGAAACACCATATATTTT
>TRBD1|TRBJ1-5|-|TRBV19
CASSMGQGLSNQPQHF
TGTGCCAGTAGTATGGGACAGGGTTTAAGCAATCAGCCCCAGCATTTT
>TRBD1|TRBJ2-6|many|TRBV28
CASSRPGTGSGANVLTF
TGTGCCAGCAGCCGTCCCGGGACAGGGTCCGGGGCCAACGTCCTGACTTTC
>-|TRBJ1-1|many|TRBV2
CASTRQANTEAFF
TGTGCCAGCACCCGACAGGCGAACACTGAAGCTTTCTTT